What follows are 8 T cell receptor beta chains derived from one specimen sequenced in a study of shared clonotypes between healthy human individuals. TCRdb keeps only in-frame clones here, not all; method: immunoSEQ multiplex PCR. The data contain about half a million clones, around 74% of them singletons. The sequencing sample was made of PBMCs. Receptor source: a woman aged 35 to 49 in good health. Some clones in this sample may be carry-over from other donors' samples.

The chain carries TRBV7-3 and TRBJ2-2, with 13 bases identical to TRBD2. The CDR3 spans 16 residues. Trimming cost V 5 bases and J 8 bases; bases outside gene matches: 8. Germline V gene lookup returns CDR1 SGHTA and CDR2 FQGTGA. CDR3: CASSTLGLAGAGELFF. For the CDR3, the DNA is TGTGCCAGCAGCACACTCGGACTAGCGGGAGCTGGGGAGCTGTTTTTT.

The rearrangement uses TRBV7-8 and TRBJ2-1, with no clear D. Germline V gene lookup returns CDR1 SGHVS and CDR2 FQNEAQ. V dropped 0 bases and J dropped 6 bases, with 9 bases sitting between them. CDR3 length equals 14 residues. CDR3 amino acids: CASSLAVPSNEQFF. The CDR3 bases are TGTGCCAGCAGCTTAGCAGTACCCTCCAATGAGCAGTTCTTC. The full variable domain, its missing parts supplied by reference TRBV7-8 and TRBJ2-1, is GAGVSQSPRYKVAKRGQDVALRCDPISGHVSLFWYQQALGQGPEFLTYFQNEAQLDKSGLPSDRFFAERPEGSVSTLKIQRTQQEDSAVYLCASSLAVPSNEQFFGPGTRLTVL.

The chain carries TRBV7-2 and TRBJ2-2; D call uncertain. From germline, CDR1 is SGHTA and CDR2 FQGNSA. Between the trimmed V and J ends, which lost 2 bases and 4 bases, there was a span of 11 bases. CDR3 length: 15 amino acids. CDR3 in DNA: TGTGCCAGCAGCTTAAGACCGCTAAGCACCGGGGAGCTGTTTTTT. Encoded protein: CASSLRPLSTGELFF.

This chain links TRBV5-1 with TRBJ2-3; 13 nucleotides line up with TRBD2. Trimming at V came to 0 bases and at J to 4 bases, leaving 2 bases not matched to a gene. The germline V gene encodes CDR1 SGHRS and CDR2 YFSETQ. The CDR3 is 16 residues long. The CDR3 DNA reads TGCGCCAGCAGCTTGGTCGGACTAGCGGGAGCAGATACGCAGTATTTT. The encoded protein is CASSLVGLAGADTQYF.

On this clone: The sample contains more than one DNA sequence encoding this CDR3. This chain's CDR3 is CASSLNRNTEAFF. The CDR3 coding sequence is TGTGCCAGCAGTTTAAATAGGAACACTGAAGCTTTCTTT. The chain recombines TRBV27 with TRBJ1-1; D not resolved. V was pared by 2 bases and J by 1 base, with 5 bases between. The CDR3 totals 13 residues. Germline V gene sequence: CDR1 MNHEY, CDR2 SMNVEV (reference sequence).

This chain connects TRBV5-4 to TRBJ2-1, with D possibly TRBD2 on 5 matching bases. The germline V gene has CDR1 SGHNT and CDR2 YYREEE (reference sequence). There are 17 residues in the CDR3. Trimming took off 3 bases at V and 5 bases at J, with 21 bases between the two ends. Written as DNA, the CDR3 is TGTGCCAGCAGCTCCCTTGGGCGAGGGAGTGGGAACAATGAGCAGTTCTTC. Amino acid sequence: CASSSLGRGSGNNEQFF.

The chain uses TRBV5-8 and TRBJ1-1; D is possibly TRBD1 (5 bases). The CDR3 consists of 15 residues. Between the trimmed V and J ends, which lost 4 bases and 4 bases, there was a span of 17 bases. Looked up from germline, CDR1 is SGHTS and CDR2 is YDEGEE. CDR3 DNA: TGTGCCAGCAGCCGGCGGGGGGGATCGGGCACTGAAGCTTTCTTT. Protein product: CASSRRGGSGTEAFF.

This chain links TRBV29-1 with TRBJ2-3; D is possibly TRBD2 (6 bases). The germline V and J ends were trimmed by 3 bases and 4 bases, with 8 bases remaining between them. The germline V gene has CDR1 SQVTM and CDR2 ANQGSEA. The CDR3 sequence is 12 residues long. This CDR3 reads CSVERGADTQYF. The DNA for the CDR3 is TGCAGCGTTGAGCGCGGGGCAGATACGCAGTATTTT.